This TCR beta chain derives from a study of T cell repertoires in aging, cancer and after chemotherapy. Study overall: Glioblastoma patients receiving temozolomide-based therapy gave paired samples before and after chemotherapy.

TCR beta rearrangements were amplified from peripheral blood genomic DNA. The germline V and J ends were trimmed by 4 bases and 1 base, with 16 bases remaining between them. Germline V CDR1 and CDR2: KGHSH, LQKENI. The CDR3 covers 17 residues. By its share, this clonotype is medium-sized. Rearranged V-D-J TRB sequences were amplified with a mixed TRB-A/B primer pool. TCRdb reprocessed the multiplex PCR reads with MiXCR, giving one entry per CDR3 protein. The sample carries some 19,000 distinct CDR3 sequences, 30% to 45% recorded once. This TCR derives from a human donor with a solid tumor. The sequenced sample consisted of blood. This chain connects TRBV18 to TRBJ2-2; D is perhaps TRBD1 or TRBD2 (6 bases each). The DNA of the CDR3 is TGTGCCAGCTCACAAACGAGGGGGGCCATGAACACCGGGGAGCTGTTTTTT. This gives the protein CASSQTRGAMNTGELFF.